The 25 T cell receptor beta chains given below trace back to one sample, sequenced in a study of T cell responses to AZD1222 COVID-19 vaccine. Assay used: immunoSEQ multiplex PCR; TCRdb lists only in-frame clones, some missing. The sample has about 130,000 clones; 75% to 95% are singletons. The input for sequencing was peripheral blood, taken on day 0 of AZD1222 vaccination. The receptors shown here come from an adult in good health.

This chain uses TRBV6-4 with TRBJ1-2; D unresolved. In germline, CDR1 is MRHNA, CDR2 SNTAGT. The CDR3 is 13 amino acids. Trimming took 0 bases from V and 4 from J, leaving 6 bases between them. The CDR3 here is CASSDSRFYGYTF. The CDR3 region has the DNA TGTGCCAGCAGTGACTCGCGTTTCTATGGCTACACCTTC.

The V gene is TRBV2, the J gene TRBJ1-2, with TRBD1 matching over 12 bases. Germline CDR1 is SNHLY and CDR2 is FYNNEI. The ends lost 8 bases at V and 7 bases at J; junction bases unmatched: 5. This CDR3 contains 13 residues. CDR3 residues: CASSGQGAFGYTF. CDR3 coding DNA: TGTGCCAGCTCGGGACAGGGGGCGTTTGGCTACACCTTC.

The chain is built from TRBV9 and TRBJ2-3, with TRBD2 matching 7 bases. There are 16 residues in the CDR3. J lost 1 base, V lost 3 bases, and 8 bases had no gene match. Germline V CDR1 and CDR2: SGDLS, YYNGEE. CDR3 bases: TGTGCCAGCAGCGCAACGAGCGGGGTAGGCACAGATACGCAGTATTTT. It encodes CASSATSGVGTDTQYF.

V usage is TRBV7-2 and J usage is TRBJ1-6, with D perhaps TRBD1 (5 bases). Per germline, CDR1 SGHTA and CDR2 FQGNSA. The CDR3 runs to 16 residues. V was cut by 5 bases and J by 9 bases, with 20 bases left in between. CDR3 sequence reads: CASSPSDTGWGSPLHF. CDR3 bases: TGTGCCAGCAGCCCTTCGGACACGGGATGGGGTTCACCCCTCCACTTT. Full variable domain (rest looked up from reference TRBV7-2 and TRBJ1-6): GAGVSQSPSNKVTEKGKDVELRCDPISGHTALYWYRQSLGQGLEFLIYFQGNSAPDKSGLPSDRFSAERTGGSVSTLTIQRTQQEDSAVYLCASSPSDTGWGSPLHFGNGTRLTVT.

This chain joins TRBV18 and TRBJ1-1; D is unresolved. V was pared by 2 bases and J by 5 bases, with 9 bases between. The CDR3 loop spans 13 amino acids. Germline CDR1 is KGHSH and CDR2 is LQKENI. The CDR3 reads CASSPRVVTEAFF. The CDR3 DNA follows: TGTGCCAGCTCACCAAGGGTGGTAACTGAAGCTTTCTTT.

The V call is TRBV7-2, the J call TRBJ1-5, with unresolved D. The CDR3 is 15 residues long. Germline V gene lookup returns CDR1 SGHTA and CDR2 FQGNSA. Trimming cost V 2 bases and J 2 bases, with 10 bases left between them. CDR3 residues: CASSLSVLGNQPQHF. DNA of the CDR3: TGTGCCAGCAGCTTATCAGTGCTGGGCAATCAGCCCCAGCATTTT.

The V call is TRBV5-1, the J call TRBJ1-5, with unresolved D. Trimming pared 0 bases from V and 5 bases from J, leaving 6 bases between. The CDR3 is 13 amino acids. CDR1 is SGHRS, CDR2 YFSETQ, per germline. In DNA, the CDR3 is TGCGCCAGCAGCTTGGACCCGGATCAGCCCCAGCATTTT. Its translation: CASSLDPDQPQHF. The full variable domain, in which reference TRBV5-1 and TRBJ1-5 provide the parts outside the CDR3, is KAGVTQTPRYLIKTRGQQVTLSCSPISGHRSVSWYQQTPGQGLQFLFEYFSETQRNKGNFPGRFSGRQFSNSRSEMNVSTLELGDSALYLCASSLDPDQPQHFGDGTRLSIL.

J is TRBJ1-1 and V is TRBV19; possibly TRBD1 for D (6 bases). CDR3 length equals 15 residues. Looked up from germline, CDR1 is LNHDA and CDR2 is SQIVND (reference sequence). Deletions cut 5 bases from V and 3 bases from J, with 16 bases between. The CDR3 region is CASSDPRGADTEAFF. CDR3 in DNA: TGTGCCAGTAGTGACCCGAGGGGGGCAGACACTGAAGCTTTCTTT.

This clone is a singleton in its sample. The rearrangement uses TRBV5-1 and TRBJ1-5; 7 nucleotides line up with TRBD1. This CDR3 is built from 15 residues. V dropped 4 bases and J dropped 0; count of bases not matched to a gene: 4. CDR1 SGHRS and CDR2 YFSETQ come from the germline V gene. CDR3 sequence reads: CASSEGQTSNQPQHF. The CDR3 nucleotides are TGCGCCAGCAGCGAGGGACAGACTAGCAATCAGCCCCAGCATTTT.

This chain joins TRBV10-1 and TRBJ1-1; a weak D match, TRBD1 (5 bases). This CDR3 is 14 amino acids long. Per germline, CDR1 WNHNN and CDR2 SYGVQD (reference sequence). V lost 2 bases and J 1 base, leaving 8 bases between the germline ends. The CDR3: CASSEGTANTEAFF. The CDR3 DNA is TGCGCCAGCAGTGAGGGGACGGCGAACACTGAAGCTTTCTTT.

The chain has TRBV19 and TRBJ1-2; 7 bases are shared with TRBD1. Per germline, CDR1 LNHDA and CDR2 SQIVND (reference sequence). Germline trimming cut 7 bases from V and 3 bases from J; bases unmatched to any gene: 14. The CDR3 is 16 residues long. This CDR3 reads CASTIQLTGADYGYTF. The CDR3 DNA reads TGTGCCAGTACCATCCAACTAACAGGGGCAGACTATGGCTACACCTTC. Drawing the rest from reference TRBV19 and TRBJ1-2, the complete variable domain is DGGITQSPKYLFRKEGQNVTLSCEQNLNHDAMYWYRQDPGQGLRLIYYSQIVNDFQKGDIAEGYSVSREKKESFPLTVTSAQKNPTAFYLCASTIQLTGADYGYTFGSGTRLTVV.

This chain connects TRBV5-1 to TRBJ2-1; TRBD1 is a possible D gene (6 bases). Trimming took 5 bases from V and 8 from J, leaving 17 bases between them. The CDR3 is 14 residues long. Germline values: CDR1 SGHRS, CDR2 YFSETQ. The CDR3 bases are TGCGCCAGCAGAGAGGCTAACAGGGTGGATGAGCAGTTCTTC. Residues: CASREANRVDEQFF. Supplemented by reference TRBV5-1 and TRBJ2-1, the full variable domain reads KAGVTQTPRYLIKTRGQQVTLSCSPISGHRSVSWYQQTPGQGLQFLFEYFSETQRNKGNFPGRFSGRQFSNSRSEMNVSTLELGDSALYLCASREANRVDEQFFGPGTRLTVL.

CDR3 residues: CASSITGGNTEAFF. CDR3 coding DNA: TGTGCCAGTAGCATCACGGGGGGTAACACTGAAGCTTTCTTT. V usage is TRBV19 and J usage is TRBJ1-1, with D perhaps matching TRBD1 (5 bases). Germline V gene sequence: CDR1 LNHDA, CDR2 SQIVND (reference sequence). This CDR3 has 14 residues. V was cut by 6 bases and J by 2 bases, with 13 bases left in between.

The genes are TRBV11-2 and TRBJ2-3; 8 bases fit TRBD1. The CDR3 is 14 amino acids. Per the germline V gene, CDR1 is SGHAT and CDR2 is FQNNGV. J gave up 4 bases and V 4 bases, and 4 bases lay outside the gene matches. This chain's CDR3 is CASSSGQGADTQYF. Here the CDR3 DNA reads TGTGCCAGCAGCTCCGGACAGGGCGCAGATACGCAGTATTTT. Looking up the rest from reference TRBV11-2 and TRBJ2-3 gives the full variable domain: EAGVAQSPRYKIIEKRQSVAFWCNPISGHATLYWYQQILGQGPKLLIQFQNNGVVDDSQLPKDRFSAERLKGVDSTLKIQPAKLEDSAVYLCASSSGQGADTQYFGPGTRLTVL.

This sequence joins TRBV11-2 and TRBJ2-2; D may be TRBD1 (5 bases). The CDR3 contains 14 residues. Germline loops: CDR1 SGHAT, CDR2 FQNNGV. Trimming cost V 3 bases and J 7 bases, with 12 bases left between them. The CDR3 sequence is CASSLSKGHGELFF. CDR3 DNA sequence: TGTGCCAGCAGCTTGTCAAAGGGGCACGGGGAGCTGTTTTTT.

CDR3 DNA: TGTGCCAGCAAACAAACGACAGCGGTTTTCCAGTACTTC. Translated, it gives CASKQTTAVFQYF. The chain joins TRBV7-9 to TRBJ2-7; TRBD1 or TRBD2 may be the D gene (5 bases each). The germline V gene encodes CDR1 SEHNR and CDR2 FQNEAQ (reference sequence). The V and J ends lost 7 bases and 10 bases respectively, with 20 bases between them. The length of the CDR3 is 13 residues.

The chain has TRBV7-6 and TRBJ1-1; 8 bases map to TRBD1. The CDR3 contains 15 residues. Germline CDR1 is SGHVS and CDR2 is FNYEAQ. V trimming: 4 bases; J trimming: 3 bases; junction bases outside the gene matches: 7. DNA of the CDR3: TGTGCCAGCAGCTACCAGACAGGGGAGTACACTGAAGCTTTCTTT. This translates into CASSYQTGEYTEAFF.

Here the CDR3 reads CASWAGMSEAFF. The CDR3 DNA follows: TGCGCCAGCTGGGCAGGGATGAGTGAAGCTTTCTTT. The genes are TRBV10-2 and TRBJ1-1; maybe TRBD1 (5 bases). The germline gives CDR1 WSHSY, CDR2 SAAADI. V gave up 8 bases and J gave up 7 bases, with 14 bases separating them. The CDR3 totals 12 residues.

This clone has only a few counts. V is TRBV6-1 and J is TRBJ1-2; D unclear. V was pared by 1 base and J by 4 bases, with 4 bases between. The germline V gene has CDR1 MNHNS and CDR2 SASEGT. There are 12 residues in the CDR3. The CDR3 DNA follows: TGTGCCAGCAGTGAAGTACCCTATGGCTACACCTTC. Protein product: CASSEVPYGYTF.

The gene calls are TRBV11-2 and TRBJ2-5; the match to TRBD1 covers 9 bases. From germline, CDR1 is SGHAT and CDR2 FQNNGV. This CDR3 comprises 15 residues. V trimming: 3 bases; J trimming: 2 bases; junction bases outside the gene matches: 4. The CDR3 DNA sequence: TGTGCCAGCAGCTTCTGGGGACAGGGACAAGAGACCCAGTACTTC. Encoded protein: CASSFWGQGQETQYF.

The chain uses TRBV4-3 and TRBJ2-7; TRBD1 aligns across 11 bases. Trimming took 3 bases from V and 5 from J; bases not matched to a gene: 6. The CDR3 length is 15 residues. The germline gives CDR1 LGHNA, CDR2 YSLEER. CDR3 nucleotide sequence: TGCGCCAGCAGCCAGGACAGGGGGCCATGGAACGAGCAGTACTTC. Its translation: CASSQDRGPWNEQYF.

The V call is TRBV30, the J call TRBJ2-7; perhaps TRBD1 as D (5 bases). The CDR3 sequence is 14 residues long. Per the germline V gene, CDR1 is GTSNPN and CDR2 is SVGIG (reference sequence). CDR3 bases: TGTGCGTCGAGAGCCGGCGGCAGGGCCTACGAGCAGTACTTC. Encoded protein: CASRAGGRAYEQYF.

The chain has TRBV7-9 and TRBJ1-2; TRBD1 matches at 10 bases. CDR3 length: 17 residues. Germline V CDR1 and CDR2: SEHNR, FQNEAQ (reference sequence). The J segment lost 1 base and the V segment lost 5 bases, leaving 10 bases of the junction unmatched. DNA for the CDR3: TGTGCCAGCAGCACCGGGACAGGGGCGGATGTTAACTATGGCTACACCTTC. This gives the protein CASSTGTGADVNYGYTF.

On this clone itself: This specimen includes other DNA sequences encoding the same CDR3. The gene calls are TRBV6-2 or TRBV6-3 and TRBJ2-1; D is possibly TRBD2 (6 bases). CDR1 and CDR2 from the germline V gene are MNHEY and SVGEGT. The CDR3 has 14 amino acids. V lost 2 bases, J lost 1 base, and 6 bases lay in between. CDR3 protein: CASSYGGSYNEQFF. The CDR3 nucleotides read TGTGCCAGCAGTTACGGGGGGTCCTACAATGAGCAGTTCTTC.

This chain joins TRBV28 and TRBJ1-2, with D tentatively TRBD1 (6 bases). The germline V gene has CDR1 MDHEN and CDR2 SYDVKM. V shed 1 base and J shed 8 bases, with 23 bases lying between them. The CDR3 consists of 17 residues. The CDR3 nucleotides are TGTGCCAGCAGTTTATCCGAACAGGGAGGGTATTCGGGGGGCTACACCTTC. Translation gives CASSLSEQGGYSGGYTF.